The 8 T cell receptor beta chains below all came from one sample that was sequenced in a study of CD8 T cells in ankylosing spondylitis. TCRdb reprocessed the 5' RACE reads via MiXCR and lists one record per CDR3 protein. The sample includes a few hundred thousand distinct CDR3 sequences, about 17% of them seen just once. These TCRs' antigens remain unknown. Findings and caveats of the study: Blood of patients with ankylosing spondylitis appeared to be characterized by a TCR beta motif of several highly homologous variants.

Sequencing input: blood, either unsorted or a sorted T cell fraction (not recorded which). The origin of the receptors is a male donor with ankylosing spondylitis.

The chain recombines TRBV6-2 or TRBV6-3 with TRBJ1-1, with 7 bases fitting TRBD1. V gave up 2 bases and J gave up 3 bases; unmatched junction bases: 9. The CDR3 contains 16 residues. Germline CDR1 and CDR2: MNHEY and SVGEGT. CDR3 in amino acids: CASSYNRGLKDTEAFF. CDR3 coding DNA: TGTGCCAGCAGTTACAACAGGGGATTGAAGGACACTGAAGCTTTCTTT.

This clonotype has just a few counts. This rearrangement joins TRBV5-1 to TRBJ1-4; D unresolved. The CDR3 spans 15 residues. The germline V and J ends were trimmed by 5 bases and 4 bases, with 15 bases remaining between them. Per germline, CDR1 SGHRS and CDR2 YFSETQ. CDR3 nucleotides: TGCGCCAGCAGGTATTGGATGTCGGATAATGAAAAACTGTTTTTT. Translation gives CASRYWMSDNEKLFF.

The rearrangement joins TRBV20-1 to TRBJ1-1; D might be TRBD1 (5 bases). The germline V gene encodes CDR1 DFQATT and CDR2 SNEGSKA (reference sequence). The CDR3 totals 14 residues. V was pared by 0 bases and J by 6 bases, with 14 bases between. CDR3 nucleotides: TGCAGTGCTAGAGATTGGGGCAGTGTGCCTGAAGCTTTCTTT. It is translated as CSARDWGSVPEAFF.

This clonotype was seen a few times. The chain links TRBV20-1 to TRBJ2-7; TRBD1 matches at 9 bases. Germline V gives CDR1 DFQATT, CDR2 SNEGSKA (reference sequence). The CDR3 is made up of 15 amino acids. The J segment lost 5 bases and the V segment lost 0 bases, leaving 8 bases of the junction unmatched. CDR3 amino acids: CSARDIGTGFHEQYF. CDR3 bases: TGCAGTGCTAGAGATATCGGGACAGGGTTCCACGAGCAGTACTTC.

V gene TRBV3-1 combines with J gene TRBJ1-1, with a weak D call TRBD1 (5 bases). Trimming pared 0 bases from V and 3 bases from J, leaving 11 bases between. Germline-derived CDR1 and CDR2 are LGHDT and YNNKEL (reference sequence). The CDR3 sequence is 15 residues long. CDR3 DNA sequence: TGTGCCAGCAGCCAAGATCCCAGGGACGACACTGAAGCTTTCTTT. This translates into CASSQDPRDDTEAFF.

This clonotype was detected many times. V and J are TRBV4-3 and TRBJ2-1, with D perhaps TRBD2 (6 bases). CDR1 and CDR2 (germline): LGHNA, YSLEER. This CDR3 region has 15 residues. The germline V and J ends were trimmed by 3 bases and 1 base, with 10 bases remaining between them. The CDR3 loop is CASSHGGSSYNEQFF. DNA of the CDR3: TGCGCCAGCAGCCATGGGGGGAGTTCCTACAATGAGCAGTTCTTC.

The chain has TRBV11-1 and TRBJ2-1; 11 nucleotides agree with TRBD2. The germline gives CDR1 SGHAT, CDR2 FQDESV (reference sequence). V shed 5 bases, J shed 4 bases, and the junction held 7 bases outside the gene matches. CDR3 length: 16 residues. The CDR3 nucleotides read TGTGCCAGCAGCGCACTAGCGGGAGCCCCTTACAATGAGCAGTTCTTC. It is translated as CASSALAGAPYNEQFF. Full variable domain (outside the CDR3, taken from reference TRBV11-1 and TRBJ2-1): EAEVAQSPRYKITEKSQAVAFWCDPISGHATLYWYRQILGQGPELLVQFQDESVVDDSQLPKDRFSAERLKGVDSTLKIQPAELGDSAMYLCASSALAGAPYNEQFFGPGTRLTVL.

In its sample, this clonotype was seen a few times. The chain uses TRBV7-9 and TRBJ2-1, with TRBD1 as a possible D gene (6 bases). CDR1 and CDR2 from the germline V gene are SEHNR and FQNEAQ (reference sequence). Trimming left V 2 bases short and J 7 bases short, with 21 bases between. The CDR3 contains 17 residues. In nucleotides, the CDR3 is TGTGCCAGCAGCTTATCCTCAGGACAGTTTTTTTTGAATGAGCAGTTCTTC. Its translation: CASSLSSGQFFLNEQFF. Full variable domain (outside the CDR3, taken from reference TRBV7-9 and TRBJ2-1): DTGVSQNPRHKITKRGQNVTFRCDPISEHNRLYWYRQTLGQGPEFLTYFQNEAQLEKSRLLSDRFSAERPKGSFSTLEIQRTEQGDSAMYLCASSLSSGQFFLNEQFFGPGTRLTVL.